These 32 T cell receptor beta chains originate from one sample sequenced in a study of technical replicates of blood from several donors. Only in-frame clones appear in the TCRdb table, and some are missing; sequencing was by immunoSEQ multiplex PCR. This sample has 65,000 to 90,000 clones, with just over 90% found just once. Specimen: T cells isolated from PBMCs. These receptors all come from a human donor in good health.

The CDR3 region has the DNA TGTGCCAGCAGCCCTCTCGGACTAGCGCTTAACACCGGGGAGCTGTTTTTT. Translated, it gives CASSPLGLALNTGELFF. The chain joins TRBV4-2 to TRBJ2-2; 9 bases align to TRBD2. CDR1 LGHNA and CDR2 YNFKEQ come from the germline V gene. The CDR3 has 17 amino acids. The V segment lost 4 bases and the J segment 2 bases; nucleotides outside the gene matches: 8.

V and J are TRBV13 and TRBJ2-5; 9 positions match TRBD1. The trim removed 0 bases at V and 4 bases at J, leaving 3 bases unmatched. Germline CDR1 is PRHDT and CDR2 is FYEKMQ (reference sequence). This CDR3 has 15 amino acids. CDR3 DNA: TGTGCCAGCAGCTTAGGGACAGGGGGGGGAGAGACCCAGTACTTC. As protein: CASSLGTGGGETQYF. Looking up the rest from reference TRBV13 and TRBJ2-5 gives the full variable domain: AAGVIQSPRHLIKEKRETATLKCYPIPRHDTVYWYQQGPGQDPQFLISFYEKMQSDKGSIPDRFSAQQFSDYHSELNMSSLELGDSALYFCASSLGTGGGETQYFGPGTRLLVL.

The chain recombines TRBV7-9 with TRBJ2-1, with 8 bases lining up with TRBD2. V trimming: 5 bases; J trimming: 1 base; junction bases outside the gene matches: 13. CDR3 length: 18 amino acids. CDR1 is SEHNR and CDR2 is FQNEAQ in the germline V gene (reference sequence). CDR3 residues: CASSISGIIRRSYNEQFF. In DNA form, the CDR3 reads TGTGCCAGCAGCATTAGCGGGATAATACGCCGATCCTACAATGAGCAGTTCTTC.

This sequence joins TRBV5-6 and TRBJ2-7; D might be TRBD2 (5 bases). CDR1 is SGHDT, CDR2 YYEEEE, per germline. Trimming removed 6 bases from V and 6 bases from J, with 10 bases in between. CDR3 length: 11 amino acids. In DNA form, the CDR3 reads TGTGCCAGCACGATAGGGAGCGAGCAGTACTTC. It is translated as CASTIGSEQYF.

The chain employs TRBV7-9 and TRBJ1-4; D gene uncertain. Per germline, CDR1 SEHNR and CDR2 FQNEAQ (reference sequence). The CDR3 totals 16 residues. V was trimmed by 6 bases and J by 4 bases, leaving 18 bases between them. The CDR3 loop reads CASRSFGRRINEKLFF. For the CDR3, the DNA is TGTGCCAGCAGGAGCTTCGGGAGACGGATTAATGAAAAACTGTTTTTT.

The chain uses TRBV19 and TRBJ2-2; TRBD2 agrees at 10 bases. This CDR3 spans 17 amino acids. The germline gives CDR1 LNHDA, CDR2 SQIVND (reference sequence). The J segment lost 5 bases and the V segment lost 4 bases, leaving 10 bases of the junction unmatched. CDR3 nucleotides: TGTGCCAGTAGTAGGAGCCTAGCGGGAGTGCGGACCGGGGAGCTGTTTTTT. It yields the protein CASSRSLAGVRTGELFF.

This clone showed up just once. This chain uses TRBV30 with TRBJ1-6; possible D gene TRBD1, 6 bases. The CDR3 loop spans 13 amino acids. The V end lost 3 bases, the J end lost 7 bases, and 10 bases lay between the germline ends. The V gene's germline CDR1 is GTSNPN and CDR2 SVGIG (reference sequence). The chain's CDR3 is CAWRRTENSPLHF. For the CDR3, the DNA is TGTGCCTGGAGGCGGACAGAGAATTCACCCCTCCACTTT.

The chain combines TRBV6-5 with TRBJ2-1, with D perhaps matching TRBD2 (6 bases). CDR3 size: 13 residues. Germline CDR1 MNHEY, CDR2 SVGAGI. V was cut by 4 bases and J by 4 bases, with 8 bases left in between. CDR3 loop: CASSLGRYNEQFF. The CDR3 nucleotides read TGTGCCAGCAGTTTGGGGAGGTACAATGAGCAGTTCTTC.

The chain is built from TRBV5-6 and TRBJ2-7; D not certain. Germline V lookup: CDR1 SGHDT, CDR2 YYEEEE. The V gene lost 0 bases and the J gene lost 3 bases, with 4 bases spanning the gap. The CDR3 has 12 amino acids. CDR3 DNA: TGTGCCAGCAGCTTGGGTCTCTACGAGCAGTACTTC. Residues: CASSLGLYEQYF.

This sequence joins TRBV29-1 and TRBJ2-1; TRBD2 aligns across 13 bases. The V gene end was trimmed by 4 bases and the J gene end by 4 bases; junction bases not matched to a gene: 4. CDR1 is SQVTM, CDR2 ANQGSEA, per germline. CDR3 size: 15 residues. CDR3 protein: CSVAPLAGGYNEQFF. The DNA for the CDR3 is TGCAGCGTTGCCCCACTAGCGGGGGGGTACAATGAGCAGTTCTTC.

This rearrangement joins TRBV7-8 to TRBJ1-2; 8 bases are shared with TRBD1. After removal of 5 bases from V and 5 bases from J, the junction contained 7 bases not matched to a gene. Germline CDR1 is SGHVS and CDR2 is FQNEAQ. This CDR3 has 14 residues. The CDR3 reads CASSRTGQAYGYTF. As DNA, the CDR3 is TGTGCCAGCAGCCGGACAGGGCAAGCTTATGGCTACACCTTC.

Worth noting for this clone: This sample includes further DNA sequences coding for the same CDR3. This rearrangement joins TRBV18 to TRBJ2-1; D call uncertain. The V and J ends lost 3 bases and 7 bases respectively, with 7 bases between them. Germline CDR1 KGHSH, CDR2 LQKENI. The CDR3 consists of 12 residues. CDR3 nucleotides: TGTGCCAGCTCACCTAGTCTTAATGAGCAGTTCTTC. Its protein is CASSPSLNEQFF. Full variable domain (missing parts from reference TRBV18 and TRBJ2-1): NAGVMQNPRHLVRRRGQEARLRCSPMKGHSHVYWYRQLPEEGLKFMVYLQKENIIDESGMPKERFSAEFPKEGPSILRIQQVVRGDSAAYFCASSPSLNEQFFGPGTRLTVL.

This chain uses TRBV11-2 with TRBJ2-5; TRBD2 might be the D (5 bases). This CDR3 is built from 15 residues. CDR1 is SGHAT and CDR2 is FQNNGV in the germline V gene. Trimming took off 4 bases at V and 2 bases at J, with 14 bases between the two ends. CDR3 in amino acids: CASSSYYRTQETQYF. DNA of the CDR3: TGTGCCAGCAGCTCGTATTACCGGACTCAAGAGACCCAGTACTTC. Using reference TRBV11-2 and TRBJ2-5 for the parts outside the CDR3, the full variable domain is EAGVAQSPRYKIIEKRQSVAFWCNPISGHATLYWYQQILGQGPKLLIQFQNNGVVDDSQLPKDRFSAERLKGVDSTLKIQPAKLEDSAVYLCASSSYYRTQETQYFGPGTRLLVL.

This clone was detected once. The J gene is TRBJ2-7, the V gene TRBV28; 11 nucleotides match TRBD1. V shed 4 bases, J shed 3 bases, and the junction held 2 bases outside the gene matches. This CDR3 has 14 amino acids. Germline values: CDR1 MDHEN, CDR2 SYDVKM. CDR3 sequence reads: CASSSGQGGYEQYF. The CDR3 region has the DNA TGTGCCAGCAGTTCGGGACAGGGGGGCTACGAGCAGTACTTC.

The chain recombines TRBV5-4 with TRBJ2-5; D may be TRBD1 (6 bases). The CDR3 loop spans 14 amino acids. V was cut by 4 bases and J by 1 base, with 11 bases left in between. CDR1 is SGHNT, CDR2 YYREEE, per germline (reference sequence). CDR3 DNA: TGTGCCAGCAGCCTGACAGGCAGCCAAGAGACCCAGTACTTC. Residues: CASSLTGSQETQYF.

There are a few counts of this clone. V and J are TRBV25-1 and TRBJ1-4; tentative D call: TRBD1 (6 bases). This CDR3 spans 13 amino acids. The germline V gene has CDR1 MGHDK and CDR2 SYGVNS. V dropped 6 bases and J dropped 7 bases, with 12 bases sitting between them. CDR3 bases: TGTGCCAGCAGGGGCAGGGGTGGTGAAAAACTGTTTTTT. Amino acids: CASRGRGGEKLFF.

This sequence joins TRBV6-1 and TRBJ1-3; 7 positions match TRBD1. The J segment lost 4 bases and the V segment lost 5 bases, leaving 5 bases of the junction unmatched. CDR3 size: 14 residues. Germline loops: CDR1 MNHNS, CDR2 SASEGT. As DNA, the CDR3 is TGTGCCAGCAGTAGCACAGGGGACGGAAACACCATATATTTT. Amino acids: CASSSTGDGNTIYF.

V and J are TRBV19 and TRBJ2-2, with TRBD1 as a possible D gene (5 bases). Germline V lookup: CDR1 LNHDA, CDR2 SQIVND (reference sequence). There are 15 residues in the CDR3. Trimming took off 4 bases at V and 1 base at J, with 10 bases between the two ends. The CDR3 is CASSSPGKNTGELFF. As DNA, the CDR3 is TGTGCCAGTAGTAGCCCAGGGAAGAACACCGGGGAGCTGTTTTTT.

V usage is TRBV4-1 and J usage is TRBJ2-3, with D possibly TRBD1 on 6 matching bases. Trimming removed 3 bases at V and 3 bases at J, with 25 bases between. The CDR3 is made up of 19 amino acids. Germline lookup yields CDR1 MGHRA and CDR2 YSYEKL. The CDR3 coding sequence is TGCGCCAGCAGCCACCCCAAGGTGGGCCAGGGGATAAGGACAGATACGCAGTATTTT. It codes for CASSHPKVGQGIRTDTQYF.

This clone has just one count. The V call is TRBV13, the J call TRBJ2-7; 8 bases agree with TRBD1. CDR3 size: 16 residues. Germline lookup yields CDR1 PRHDT and CDR2 FYEKMQ (reference sequence). V was clipped by 4 bases and J by 4 bases; unmatched bases: 12. The CDR3 spells CASSYRQGTLPYEQYF. The CDR3 DNA reads as TGTGCCAGCAGCTACCGACAGGGGACCTTACCTTACGAGCAGTACTTC.

This rearrangement joins TRBV6-5 to TRBJ2-7; 7 bases are shared with TRBD1. V gave up 0 bases and J gave up 3 bases; unmatched junction bases: 5. Germline CDR1 reads MNHEY; CDR2 reads SVGAGI. This CDR3 is built from 15 residues. This CDR3 is CASSYSPQGYYEQYF. The CDR3 coding sequence is TGTGCCAGCAGTTACTCGCCACAGGGGTACTACGAGCAGTACTTC.

This clone was counted once. The chain links TRBV9 to TRBJ2-5, with TRBD2 matching over 11 bases. Germline lookup yields CDR1 SGDLS and CDR2 YYNGEE. J lost 2 bases, V lost 3 bases, and 9 bases had no gene match. The CDR3 is 17 residues long. CDR3 loop: CASSAGLAVNLQETQYF. The CDR3 bases are TGTGCCAGCAGCGCGGGACTAGCGGTAAACCTACAAGAGACCCAGTACTTC.

This clone was observed a single time. V gene TRBV7-8 combines with J gene TRBJ2-7; D unclear. CDR3 size: 14 residues. Trimming stripped 1 base from V and 5 bases from J, with 12 bases between. From germline, CDR1 is SGHVS and CDR2 FQNEAQ. The CDR3 here is CASSLVGISDEQYF. In nucleotides, the CDR3 is TGTGCCAGCAGCTTAGTTGGTATCTCGGACGAGCAGTACTTC.

The rearrangement joins TRBV6-5 to TRBJ2-3; 10 bases are shared with TRBD2. The V gene end was trimmed by 5 bases and the J gene end by 1 base; junction bases not matched to a gene: 3. The CDR3 sequence is 15 residues long. The germline gives CDR1 MNHEY, CDR2 SVGAGI. This CDR3 is CASSRGTSGTDTQYF. Written as DNA, the CDR3 is TGTGCCAGCAGTCGGGGGACTAGCGGCACAGATACGCAGTATTTT.

J is TRBJ2-7 and V is TRBV4-1; 9 bases map to TRBD2. Unmatched junction bases numbered 15, after V lost 6 bases and J lost 3 bases. The germline V gene encodes CDR1 MGHRA and CDR2 YSYEKL. The CDR3 is 17 residues long. CDR3 nucleotide sequence: TGCGCCAGCAGTCTTAGCGGGGGAACTACCCTCAGCTACGAGCAGTACTTC. It is translated as CASSLSGGTTLSYEQYF.

This sequence joins TRBV7-9 and TRBJ2-7; D is unresolved. The CDR3 has 13 residues. Per the germline V gene, CDR1 is SEHNR and CDR2 is FQNEAQ (reference sequence). V gave up 5 bases and J gave up 3 bases, with 11 bases separating them. CDR3 sequence: CASSPVSNYEQYF. The CDR3 bases are TGTGCCAGCAGCCCGGTAAGCAACTACGAGCAGTACTTC. The whole variable domain, filled in from reference TRBV7-9 and TRBJ2-7, reads DTGVSQNPRHKITKRGQNVTFRCDPISEHNRLYWYRQTLGQGPEFLTYFQNEAQLEKSRLLSDRFSAERPKGSFSTLEIQRTEQGDSAMYLCASSPVSNYEQYFGPGTRLTVT.

This clone turned up a few times. The chain recombines TRBV27 with TRBJ1-1; D is unresolved. The CDR3 has 15 residues. Trimming took off 0 bases at V and 4 bases at J, with 12 bases between the two ends. The germline V gene encodes CDR1 MNHEY and CDR2 SMNVEV (reference sequence). The CDR3 loop reads CASSLSVGVGTEAFF. CDR3 in DNA: TGTGCCAGCAGTTTATCGGTCGGGGTGGGCACTGAAGCTTTCTTT.

The chain recombines TRBV2 with TRBJ1-2; D possibly corresponds to TRBD1 (6 bases). Germline-derived CDR1 and CDR2 are SNHLY and FYNNEI. V lost 5 bases and J 10 bases, leaving 14 bases between the germline ends. This CDR3 contains 12 residues. CDR3 coding DNA: TGTGCCAGCAGTTTGGGGGCGCTGATCTACACCTTC. Translated, it gives CASSLGALIYTF.

The chain uses TRBV7-9 and TRBJ2-1; 11 nucleotides line up with TRBD2. This CDR3 comprises 16 residues. V lost 4 bases and J lost 5; bases outside the gene matches: 7. Germline V gene data show CDR1 as SEHNR and CDR2 as FQNEAQ (reference sequence). As DNA, the CDR3 is TGTGCCAGCAGCTCTACCTCTAGCGGGGGGAACAATGAGCAGTTCTTC. Translating it yields CASSSTSSGGNNEQFF.

The chain combines TRBV7-9 with TRBJ2-7; D remains unclear. The CDR3 length is 12 residues. Germline-derived CDR1 and CDR2 are SEHNR and FQNEAQ (reference sequence). V was clipped by 0 bases and J by 9 bases, with 9 bases between them. The CDR3: CASSLAPTWQYF. For the CDR3, the DNA is TGTGCCAGCAGCTTAGCCCCTACTTGGCAGTACTTC.

This chain links TRBV9 with TRBJ1-1; TRBD1 matches 7 bases. The CDR3 is made up of 14 amino acids. From germline, CDR1 is SGDLS and CDR2 YYNGEE. With V trimmed by 3 bases and J by 4 bases, 6 bases remained unmatched. The CDR3: CASSDIDRVTEAFF. CDR3 nucleotide sequence: TGTGCCAGCAGCGATATCGACAGGGTCACTGAAGCTTTCTTT.

The chain combines TRBV5-1 with TRBJ1-1, with a tentative D call TRBD1 (5 bases). The CDR3 runs 16 residues. Germline CDR1 and CDR2: SGHRS and YFSETQ. The V gene lost 0 bases and the J gene lost 5 bases, with 17 bases spanning the gap. The CDR3 DNA reads as TGCGCCAGCAGCTTGGCTTTGGGTCCGAAGGGGACTGAAGCTTTCTTT. Its protein is CASSLALGPKGTEAFF.